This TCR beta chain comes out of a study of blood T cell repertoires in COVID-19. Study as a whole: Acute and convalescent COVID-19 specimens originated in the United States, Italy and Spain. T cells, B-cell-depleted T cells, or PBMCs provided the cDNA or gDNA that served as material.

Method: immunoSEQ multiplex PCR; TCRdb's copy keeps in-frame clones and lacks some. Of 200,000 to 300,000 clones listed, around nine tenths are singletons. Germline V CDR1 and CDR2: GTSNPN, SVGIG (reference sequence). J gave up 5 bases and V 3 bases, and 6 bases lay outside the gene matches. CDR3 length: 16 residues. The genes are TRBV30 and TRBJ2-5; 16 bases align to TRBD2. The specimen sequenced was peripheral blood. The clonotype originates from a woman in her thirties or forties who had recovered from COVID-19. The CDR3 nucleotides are TGTGCCTGGAGCTGGGGACTAGCGGGAGGGGGGGAGACCCAGTACTTC. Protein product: CAWSWGLAGGGETQYF.